This entry lists 10 T cell receptor beta chains sequenced from one sample in a study of shared clonotypes between healthy human individuals. It was CD45RO-negative cells, positively selected for CCR7, that made up naive CD8 cells, with terminally differentiated effector memory CD45RA+ cells excluded. Some clones are missing from TCRdb's copy, which holds only in-frame ones; the method was immunoSEQ multiplex PCR. The data hold about 2 million clones, with just under 95% observed a single time. The specimen was naive CD8+ T cells sorted from blood. Source of these receptors: a young man in good health.

The V call is TRBV6-5, the J call TRBJ2-7, with D possibly TRBD1 on 5 matching bases. From germline, CDR1 is MNHEY and CDR2 SVGAGI. The V gene lost 6 bases and the J gene lost 5 bases, with 17 bases spanning the gap. The CDR3 is made up of 14 amino acids. The CDR3 nucleotides read TGTGCCAGCAGCCCTTCAATAGGGGTAGACGAGCAGTACTTC. This translates into CASSPSIGVDEQYF.

CDR3 DNA: TGCAGCGCCGGGACAGGGGCCTACTTTAACTATGGCTACACCTTC. Protein sequence: CSAGTGAYFNYGYTF. The V and J genes are TRBV29-1 and TRBJ1-2, with TRBD1 matching 10 bases. The CDR3 consists of 15 residues. The J segment lost 1 base and the V segment lost 7 bases, leaving 9 bases of the junction unmatched. Per germline, CDR1 SQVTM and CDR2 ANQGSEA.

The chain uses TRBV12-5 and TRBJ2-7, with D perhaps TRBD1 or TRBD2 (6 bases each). The CDR3 loop spans 13 amino acids. With 6 bases removed from V and 1 base from J, the gap between germline ends came to 10 bases. Germline CDR1 LGHNT, CDR2 FRNRAP. CDR3 protein: CASGIGGSYEQYF. DNA for the CDR3: TGTGCTAGTGGAATAGGGGGGTCCTACGAGCAGTACTTC.

This chain joins TRBV6-1 and TRBJ1-5; D ambiguous. Germline assignment: CDR1 MNHNS and CDR2 SASEGT. Deletions cut 2 bases from V and 1 base from J, with 9 bases between. This CDR3 is built from 15 residues. CDR3 nucleotides: TGTGCCAGCAGTGAAAGGTACACAAGCAATCAGCCCCAGCATTTT. Residues: CASSERYTSNQPQHF.

The chain links TRBV7-8 to TRBJ2-7, with a possible D match to TRBD1 (6 bases). The CDR3 runs 17 residues. The V gene's germline CDR1 is SGHVS and CDR2 FQNEAQ. V lost 4 bases and J 4 bases, leaving 23 bases between the germline ends. The CDR3 protein is CASSWKSPGHPIYEQYF. The CDR3 DNA follows: TGTGCCAGCAGCTGGAAGTCGCCGGGACACCCGATTTACGAGCAGTACTTC.

The chain joins TRBV30 to TRBJ2-1, with D possibly being TRBD1 (6 bases). Trimming shortened V by 4 bases and J by 5 bases, and 6 bases separated the two germline ends. There are 11 residues in the CDR3. Germline V gives CDR1 GTSNPN, CDR2 SVGIG (reference sequence). CDR3 amino acids: CAWNRDNEQFF. For the CDR3, the DNA is TGTGCCTGGAACAGGGACAATGAGCAGTTCTTC.

J is TRBJ2-1 and V is TRBV30; TRBD2 agrees at 16 bases. The V gene's germline CDR1 is GTSNPN and CDR2 SVGIG (reference sequence). V lost 1 base, J lost 8 bases, and 8 bases stayed unmatched. The CDR3 totals 17 residues. The CDR3 is CAWSGLGLAGGPDEQFF. DNA for the CDR3: TGTGCCTGGAGTGGGCTGGGACTAGCGGGGGGGCCTGATGAGCAGTTCTTC.

The chain couples TRBV7-8 to TRBJ2-5, with D perhaps being TRBD1 or TRBD2 (5 bases each). V was cut by 1 base and J by 2 bases, with 14 bases left in between. CDR3 size: 16 residues. In germline, CDR1 is SGHVS, CDR2 FQNEAQ. Here the CDR3 DNA reads TGTGCCAGCAGCTTAGGGCCTTTGGGGGAGCAAGAGACCCAGTACTTC. It translates to CASSLGPLGEQETQYF.

The CDR3 DNA sequence: TGTGCCAGCAGCAAAAACACAGAACCGTACTACGAGCAGTACTTC. Translation gives CASSKNTEPYYEQYF. The genes are TRBV6-1 and TRBJ2-7; D remains ambiguous. This CDR3 is 15 amino acids long. Germline lookup yields CDR1 MNHNS and CDR2 SASEGT. Deletions cut 6 bases from V and 3 bases from J, with 18 bases between.

Turning to this clone: Other DNA sequences in this sample translate to the same CDR3. This chain connects TRBV7-3 to TRBJ2-3; 10 bases fit TRBD2. This CDR3 spans 14 amino acids. Germline V gene data show CDR1 as SGHTA and CDR2 as FQGTGA. V shed 4 bases, J shed 3 bases, and the junction held 1 base outside the gene matches. CDR3 amino acids: CASSSSGGTDTQYF. The CDR3 DNA is TGTGCCAGCAGCTCTAGCGGGGGTACAGATACGCAGTATTTT.